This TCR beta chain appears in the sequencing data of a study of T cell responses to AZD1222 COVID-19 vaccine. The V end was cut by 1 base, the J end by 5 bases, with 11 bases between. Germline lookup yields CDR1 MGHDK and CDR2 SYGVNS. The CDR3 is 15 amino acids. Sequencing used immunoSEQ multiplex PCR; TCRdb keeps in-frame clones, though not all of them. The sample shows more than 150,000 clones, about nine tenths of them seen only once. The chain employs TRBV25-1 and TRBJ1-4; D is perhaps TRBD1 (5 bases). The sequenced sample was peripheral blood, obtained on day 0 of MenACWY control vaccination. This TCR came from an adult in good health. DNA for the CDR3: TGTGCCAGCAGTGAATCAGGGCGTGGAAATGAAAAACTGTTTTTT. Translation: CASSESGRGNEKLFF.